Listed below are T cell receptor beta chains from one sample, sequenced in a study of blood T cell repertoires in COVID-19. Only in-frame clones appear in the TCRdb table, and some are missing; sequencing was by immunoSEQ multiplex PCR. The sample carries about 160,000 clones, 82% recorded once. The sequenced sample consisted of peripheral blood. The receptors originated from an elderly woman with active or convalescent COVID-19. CDR3s include the opening cysteine and the closing phenylalanine or tryptophan. Clone size is shown for a subset of rows, as once, few, many or a class of expanded clone.

clone size: NA; V gene: TRBV14; CDR3 length: 15; J gene: TRBJ2-7; CDR3 protein: CASSQPGQGSREQYF
clone size: NA; V gene: TRBV28; CDR3 length: 17; J gene: TRBJ1-3; CDR3 protein: CASTPGTVYSSGNTIYF
clone size: few; V gene: TRBV19; CDR3 length: 14; J gene: TRBJ1-4; CDR3 protein: CASSVRGSGEKLFF
clone size: NA; V gene: TRBV6-5; CDR3 length: 15; J gene: TRBJ2-7; CDR3 protein: CASSRRTGVRTEQYF
clone size: NA; V gene: TRBV9; CDR3 length: 15; J gene: TRBJ2-3; CDR3 protein: CASSGGLAGFDTQYF
clone size: NA; V gene: TRBV5-1; CDR3 length: 16; J gene: TRBJ1-1; CDR3 protein: CASSTAGRQVFTEAFF
clone size: NA; V gene: TRBV6-5; CDR3 length: 13; J gene: TRBJ1-1; CDR3 protein: CASRYTLNTEAFF
clone size: NA; V gene: TRBV11-2; CDR3 length: 18; J gene: TRBJ2-5; CDR3 protein: CASSLTRKGHRTEETQYF
clone size: NA; V gene: TRBV5-1; CDR3 length: 14; J gene: TRBJ1-1; CDR3 protein: CASSLGGFSTEAFF
clone size: NA; V gene: TRBV28; CDR3 length: 16; J gene: TRBJ2-1; CDR3 protein: CASSLPDFRSYNEQFF
clone size: few; V gene: TRBV5-5; CDR3 length: 12; J gene: TRBJ1-1; CDR3 protein: CASSLVNGEAFF
clone size: NA; V gene: TRBV28; CDR3 length: 16; J gene: TRBJ1-5; CDR3 protein: CASSFTLGQGDQPQHF
clone size: NA; V gene: TRBV13; CDR3 length: 17; J gene: TRBJ2-5; CDR3 protein: CASKISGRLDRSGTQYF
clone size: once; V gene: TRBV28; CDR3 length: 14; J gene: TRBJ1-3; CDR3 protein: CASSRTGSGNTIYF
clone size: NA; V gene: TRBV19; CDR3 length: 15; J gene: TRBJ1-1; CDR3 protein: CASSPLGRANTEAFF
clone size: once; V gene: TRBV11-2; CDR3 length: 14; J gene: TRBJ2-2; CDR3 protein: CAILRGGNTGELFF
clone size: many; V gene: TRBV29-1; CDR3 length: 16; J gene: TRBJ2-1; CDR3 protein: CSVEDLLDRGNNEQFF
clone size: NA; V gene: TRBV21-1; CDR3 length: 17; J gene: TRBJ1-5; CDR3 protein: CASSRDRGFLLLQPQHF
clone size: NA; V gene: TRBV28; CDR3 length: 14; J gene: TRBJ1-5; CDR3 protein: CASSLFARVQPQHF
clone size: NA; V gene: TRBV29-1; CDR3 length: 15; J gene: TRBJ2-1; CDR3 protein: CSVEEGSSSYNEQFF
clone size: NA; V gene: TRBV2; CDR3 length: 19; J gene: TRBJ2-7; CDR3 protein: CASRGGTGTSGRKAYEQYF
clone size: NA; V gene: TRBV2; CDR3 length: 12; J gene: TRBJ2-7; CDR3 protein: CASTAISYEQYF
clone size: NA; V gene: TRBV4-1; CDR3 length: 16; J gene: TRBJ1-3; CDR3 protein: CASSQESLGGGNTIYF
clone size: NA; V gene: TRBV19; CDR3 length: 13; J gene: TRBJ2-3; CDR3 protein: CASSRGGADTQYF
clone size: NA; V gene: TRBV10-3; CDR3 length: 17; J gene: TRBJ2-3; CDR3 protein: CAISPPTGREFQDTQYF
clone size: few; V gene: TRBV10-3; CDR3 length: 17; J gene: TRBJ2-1; CDR3 protein: CAISESERSLSYNEQFF
clone size: NA; V gene: TRBV28; CDR3 length: 18; J gene: TRBJ1-3; CDR3 protein: CASSLVNVAGGTGNTIYF
clone size: NA; V gene: TRBV5-4; CDR3 length: 15; J gene: TRBJ1-2; CDR3 protein: CASTSGSQGFYGYTF
clone size: many; V gene: TRBV5-6; CDR3 length: 16; J gene: TRBJ2-6; CDR3 protein: CASSLGLHSGANVLTF
clone size: NA; V gene: TRBV18; CDR3 length: 14; J gene: TRBJ1-2; CDR3 protein: CASSPRAGGYGYTF
clone size: once; V gene: TRBV10-3; CDR3 length: 14; J gene: TRBJ2-3; CDR3 protein: CAIRPSGSTDTQYF
clone size: NA; V gene: TRBV6-4; CDR3 length: 17; J gene: TRBJ2-1; CDR3 protein: CASTKNTGTSGGNEQFF
clone size: NA; V gene: TRBV28; CDR3 length: 13; J gene: TRBJ2-1; CDR3 protein: CASSSDRDNEQFF
clone size: NA; V gene: TRBV6-5; CDR3 length: 15; J gene: TRBJ2-5; CDR3 protein: CASSYQQGERKTQYF
clone size: NA; V gene: TRBV4-1; CDR3 length: 15; J gene: TRBJ1-2; CDR3 protein: CASSQEGQGIYGYTF
clone size: few; V gene: TRBV10-3; CDR3 length: 14; J gene: TRBJ1-1; CDR3 protein: CAIGPGQGGTEAFF
clone size: NA; V gene: TRBV5-1; CDR3 length: 15; J gene: TRBJ2-1; CDR3 protein: CASSFDSGDRDEQFF
clone size: NA; V gene: TRBV18; CDR3 length: 16; J gene: TRBJ2-3; CDR3 protein: CASFPTVAGVADTQYF
clone size: once; V gene: TRBV5-1; CDR3 length: 15; J gene: TRBJ2-5; CDR3 protein: CASSLAGTSEETQYF
clone size: NA; V gene: TRBV4-1; CDR3 length: 15; J gene: TRBJ1-1; CDR3 protein: CASSQGDRGNTEAFF
clone size: NA; V gene: TRBV18; CDR3 length: 14; J gene: TRBJ1-1; CDR3 protein: CASSPRGGGTEAFF
clone size: NA; V gene: TRBV5-1; CDR3 length: 15; J gene: TRBJ2-2; CDR3 protein: CASSLDRAETGELFF
clone size: NA; V gene: TRBV5-1; CDR3 length: 16; J gene: TRBJ2-3; CDR3 protein: CASSLVARRDSDTQYF
clone size: NA; V gene: TRBV7-9; CDR3 length: 14; J gene: TRBJ2-5; CDR3 protein: CASSSGLVQETQYF
clone size: NA; V gene: TRBV6-5; CDR3 length: 14; J gene: TRBJ1-1; CDR3 protein: CASRRDRGNTEAFF
clone size: NA; V gene: TRBV12-3/TRBV12-4; CDR3 length: 12; J gene: TRBJ2-3; CDR3 protein: CASSSTRDTQYF
clone size: NA; V gene: TRBV6-5; CDR3 length: 13; J gene: TRBJ2-5; CDR3 protein: CASLPQGQETQYF
clone size: NA; V gene: TRBV5-1; CDR3 length: 13; J gene: TRBJ1-5; CDR3 protein: CASSLQGNQPQHF
clone size: NA; V gene: TRBV28; CDR3 length: 17; J gene: TRBJ2-7; CDR3 protein: CASRKGLAGGYAYEQYF
clone size: NA; V gene: TRBV7-8; CDR3 length: 14; J gene: TRBJ1-1; CDR3 protein: CASSLEAGYTEAFF
clone size: NA; V gene: TRBV10-3; CDR3 length: 14; J gene: TRBJ2-3; CDR3 protein: CAISETGYTDTQYF
clone size: NA; V gene: TRBV19; CDR3 length: 16; J gene: TRBJ1-3; CDR3 protein: CASSMRQHVSGNTIYF
clone size: NA; V gene: TRBV27; CDR3 length: 14; J gene: TRBJ1-3; CDR3 protein: CASRAGRSGNTIYF